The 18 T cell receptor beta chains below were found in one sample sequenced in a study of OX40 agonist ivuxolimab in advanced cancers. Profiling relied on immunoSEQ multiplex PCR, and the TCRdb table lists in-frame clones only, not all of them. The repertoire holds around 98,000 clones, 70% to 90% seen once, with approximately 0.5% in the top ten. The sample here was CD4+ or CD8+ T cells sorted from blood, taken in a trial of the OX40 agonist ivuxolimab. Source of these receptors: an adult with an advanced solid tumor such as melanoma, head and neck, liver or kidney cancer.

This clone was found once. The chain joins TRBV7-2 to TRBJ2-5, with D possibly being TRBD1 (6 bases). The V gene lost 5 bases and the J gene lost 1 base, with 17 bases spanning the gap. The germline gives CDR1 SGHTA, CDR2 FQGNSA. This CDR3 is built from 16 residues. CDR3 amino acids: CASSPSLQGLQETQYF. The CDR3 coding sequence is TGTGCCAGCAGCCCCTCCCTACAGGGCCTCCAAGAGACCCAGTACTTC.

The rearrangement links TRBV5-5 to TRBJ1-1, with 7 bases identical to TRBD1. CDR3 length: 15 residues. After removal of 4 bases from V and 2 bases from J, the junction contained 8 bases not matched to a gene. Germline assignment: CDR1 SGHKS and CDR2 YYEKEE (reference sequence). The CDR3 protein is CASSPLTGPNTEAFF. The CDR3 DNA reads TGTGCCAGCAGCCCGCTGACAGGGCCAAACACTGAAGCTTTCTTT.

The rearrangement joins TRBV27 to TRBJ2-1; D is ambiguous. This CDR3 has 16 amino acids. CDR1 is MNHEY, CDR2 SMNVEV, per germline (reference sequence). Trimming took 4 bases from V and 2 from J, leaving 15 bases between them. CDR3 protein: CASSSIDGATYNEQFF. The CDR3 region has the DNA TGTGCCAGCAGTTCCATCGACGGAGCCACCTACAATGAGCAGTTCTTC.

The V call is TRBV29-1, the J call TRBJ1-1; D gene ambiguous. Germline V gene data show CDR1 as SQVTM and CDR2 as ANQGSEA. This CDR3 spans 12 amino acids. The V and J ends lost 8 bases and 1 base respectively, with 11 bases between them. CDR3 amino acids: CSIKLRNTEAFF. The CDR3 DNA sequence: TGCAGCATTAAGCTCAGGAACACTGAAGCTTTCTTT.

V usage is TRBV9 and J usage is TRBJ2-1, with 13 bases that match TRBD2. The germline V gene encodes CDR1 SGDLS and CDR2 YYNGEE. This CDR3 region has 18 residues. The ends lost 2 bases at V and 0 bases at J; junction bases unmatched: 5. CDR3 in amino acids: CASSVSGTSGNSYNEQFF. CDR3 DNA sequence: TGTGCCAGCAGCGTCTCCGGGACTAGCGGGAACTCCTACAATGAGCAGTTCTTC.

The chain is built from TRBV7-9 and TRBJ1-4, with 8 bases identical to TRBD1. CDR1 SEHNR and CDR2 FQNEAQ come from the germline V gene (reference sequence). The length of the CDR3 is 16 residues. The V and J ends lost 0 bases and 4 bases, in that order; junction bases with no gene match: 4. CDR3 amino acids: CASSLARQGFNEKLFF. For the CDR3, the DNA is TGTGCCAGCAGCTTAGCCCGACAGGGGTTTAATGAAAAACTGTTTTTT.

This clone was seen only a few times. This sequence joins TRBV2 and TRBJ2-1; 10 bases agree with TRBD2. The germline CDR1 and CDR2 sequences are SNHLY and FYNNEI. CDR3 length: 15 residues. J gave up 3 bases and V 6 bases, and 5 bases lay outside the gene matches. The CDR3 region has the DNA TGTGCCAGCAGCGAGCAGCGGGGGGGCTACAATGAGCAGTTCTTC. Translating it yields CASSEQRGGYNEQFF.

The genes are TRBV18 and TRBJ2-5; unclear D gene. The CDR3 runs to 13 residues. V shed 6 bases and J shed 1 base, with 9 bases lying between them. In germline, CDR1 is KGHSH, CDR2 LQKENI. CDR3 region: CASSTQSQETQYF. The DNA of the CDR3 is TGTGCCAGCTCGACTCAAAGCCAAGAGACCCAGTACTTC.

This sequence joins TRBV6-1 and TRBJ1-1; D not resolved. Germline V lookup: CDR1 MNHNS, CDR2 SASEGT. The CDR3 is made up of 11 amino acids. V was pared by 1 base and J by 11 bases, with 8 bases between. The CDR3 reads CASSEGVGAFF. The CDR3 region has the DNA TGTGCCAGCAGTGAAGGGGTCGGGGCTTTCTTT.

The CDR3 sequence is CASSFPTSGSSYNEQFF. The CDR3 coding sequence is TGTGCCAGCAGCTTTCCGACTAGTGGGAGCTCCTACAATGAGCAGTTCTTC. This chain links TRBV7-2 with TRBJ2-1, with a weak D call TRBD2 (6 bases). Germline V CDR1 and CDR2: SGHTA, FQGNSA. This CDR3 has 17 amino acids. V lost 3 bases and J 0 bases, leaving 15 bases between the germline ends.

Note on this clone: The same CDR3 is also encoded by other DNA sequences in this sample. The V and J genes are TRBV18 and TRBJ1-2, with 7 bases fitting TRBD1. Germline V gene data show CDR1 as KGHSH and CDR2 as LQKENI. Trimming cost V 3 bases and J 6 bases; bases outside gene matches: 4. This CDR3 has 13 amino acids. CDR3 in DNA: TGTGCCAGCTCACCGAGGGGGCAAGATGGCTACACCTTC. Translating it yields CASSPRGQDGYTF. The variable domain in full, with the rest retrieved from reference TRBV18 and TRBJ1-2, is NAGVMQNPRHLVRRRGQEARLRCSPMKGHSHVYWYRQLPEEGLKFMVYLQKENIIDESGMPKERFSAEFPKEGPSILRIQQVVRGDSAAYFCASSPRGQDGYTFGSGTRLTVV.

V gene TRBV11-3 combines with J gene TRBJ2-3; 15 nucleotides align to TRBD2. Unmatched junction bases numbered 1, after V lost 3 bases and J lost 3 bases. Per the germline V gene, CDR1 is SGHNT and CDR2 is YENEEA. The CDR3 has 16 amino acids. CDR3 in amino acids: CASSFGTSGGTDTQYF. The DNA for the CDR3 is TGTGCCAGCAGCTTTGGGACTAGCGGGGGGACAGATACGCAGTATTTT.

The CDR3, as DNA: TGTGCCAGTAGGCCCTGGGGTGTCAATGAGCAGTTCTTC. This gives the protein CASRPWGVNEQFF. The chain is built from TRBV19 and TRBJ2-1; unclear D gene. Trimming shortened V by 6 bases and J by 6 bases, and 12 bases separated the two germline ends. Per germline, CDR1 LNHDA and CDR2 SQIVND (reference sequence). The CDR3 totals 13 residues.

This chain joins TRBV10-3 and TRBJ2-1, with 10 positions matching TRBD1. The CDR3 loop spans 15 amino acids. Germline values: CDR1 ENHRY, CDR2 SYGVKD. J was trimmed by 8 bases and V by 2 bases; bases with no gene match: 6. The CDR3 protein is CAISEGDRGGYEQFF. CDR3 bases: TGTGCCATCAGTGAGGGGGACAGGGGAGGGTATGAGCAGTTCTTC.

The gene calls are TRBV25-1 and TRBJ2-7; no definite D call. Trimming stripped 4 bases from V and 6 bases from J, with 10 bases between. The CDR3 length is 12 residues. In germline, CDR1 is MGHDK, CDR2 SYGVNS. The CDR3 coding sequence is TGTGCCAGCAGTGTGTACTTAGGCGAGCAGTACTTC. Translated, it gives CASSVYLGEQYF.

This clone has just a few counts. The CDR3 DNA reads TGTGCCAGCAAGCAGGGGGGAGACACAGATACGCAGTATTTT. It is translated as CASKQGGDTDTQYF. The chain uses TRBV10-3 and TRBJ2-3; D is possibly TRBD1 (7 bases). Germline V gives CDR1 ENHRY, CDR2 SYGVKD. With 10 bases removed from V and 2 bases from J, the gap between germline ends came to 16 bases. The CDR3 is 14 residues long.

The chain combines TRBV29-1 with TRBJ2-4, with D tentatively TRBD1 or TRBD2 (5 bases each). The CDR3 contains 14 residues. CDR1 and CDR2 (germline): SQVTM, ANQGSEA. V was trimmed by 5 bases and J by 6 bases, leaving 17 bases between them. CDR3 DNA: TGCAGCGTTCAGGCGTCGGGTGGGGGAAACATTCAGTACTTC. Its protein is CSVQASGGGNIQYF.

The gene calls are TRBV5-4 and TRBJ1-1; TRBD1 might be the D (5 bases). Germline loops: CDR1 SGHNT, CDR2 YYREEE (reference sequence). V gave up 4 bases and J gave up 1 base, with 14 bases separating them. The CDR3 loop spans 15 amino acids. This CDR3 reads CASSRGVPGNTEAFF. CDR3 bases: TGTGCCAGCAGCCGGGGGGTGCCAGGGAACACTGAAGCTTTCTTT.